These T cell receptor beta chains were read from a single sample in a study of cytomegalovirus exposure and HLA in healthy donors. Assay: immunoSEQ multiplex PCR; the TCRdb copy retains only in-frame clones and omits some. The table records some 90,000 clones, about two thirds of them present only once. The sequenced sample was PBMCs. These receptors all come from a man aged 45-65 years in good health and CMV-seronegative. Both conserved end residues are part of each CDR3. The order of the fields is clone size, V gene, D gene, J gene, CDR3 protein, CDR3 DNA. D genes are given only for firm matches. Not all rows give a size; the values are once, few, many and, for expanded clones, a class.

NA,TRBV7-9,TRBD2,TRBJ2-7,CASSPRTSAYEQYF,TGTGCCAGCAGCCCAAGGACTAGCGCCTACGAGCAGTACTTC
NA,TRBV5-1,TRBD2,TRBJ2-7,CASSSFSGRAPYEQYF,TGCGCCAGCAGCTCCTTTAGCGGGAGAGCTCCCTACGAGCAGTACTTC
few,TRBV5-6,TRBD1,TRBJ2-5,CASSLLSGGVETQYF,TGTGCCAGCAGCTTGTTGTCAGGGGGAGTAGAGACCCAGTACTTC
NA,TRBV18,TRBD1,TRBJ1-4,CASAMETGGSEKLFF,TGTGCCAGCGCAATGGAAACAGGGGGTAGTGAAAAACTGTTTTTT
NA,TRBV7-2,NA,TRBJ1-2,CASSLVSNYGYTF,TGTGCCAGCAGCTTAGTATCGAACTATGGCTACACCTTC
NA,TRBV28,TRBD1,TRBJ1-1,CASTLGAGGRRRGAFF,TGTGCCAGCACCCTGGGGGCAGGGGGCCGGCGACGGGGAGCTTTCTTT
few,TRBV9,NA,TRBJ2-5,CASSVGFSGDETQYF,TGTGCCAGCAGCGTAGGGTTCTCAGGGGATGAGACCCAGTACTTC
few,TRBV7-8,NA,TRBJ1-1,CASSLKLGSTEAFF,TGTGCCAGCAGCTTAAAGTTAGGGAGCACTGAAGCTTTCTTT
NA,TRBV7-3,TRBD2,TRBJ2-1,CASSLGFGGRADEQFF,TGTGCCAGCAGCTTAGGATTTGGCGGGAGGGCCGATGAGCAGTTCTTC
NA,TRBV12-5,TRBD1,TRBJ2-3,CASGSPGQESTDTQYF,TGTGCTAGTGGAAGCCCGGGACAGGAGAGCACAGATACGCAGTATTTT
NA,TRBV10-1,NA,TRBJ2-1,CASSDSGREQFF,TGCGCCAGCAGTGATTCGGGTCGTGAGCAGTTCTTC
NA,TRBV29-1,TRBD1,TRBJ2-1,CSVSYLDRASLF,TGCAGCGTTTCATATCTGGACAGGGCCTCTCTCTTC
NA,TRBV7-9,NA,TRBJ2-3,CASSPKFRVTDTQYF,TGTGCCAGCAGCCCAAAGTTCAGGGTCACAGATACGCAGTATTTT
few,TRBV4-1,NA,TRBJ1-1,CASSHLRQTKGYTEAFF,TGCGCCAGCAGCCACCTTCGACAGACAAAGGGCTACACTGAAGCTTTCTTT
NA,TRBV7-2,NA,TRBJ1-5,CASSLSLIGPWYQPQHF,TGTGCCAGCAGCTTAAGTTTAATTGGGCCCTGGTATCAGCCCCAGCATTTT
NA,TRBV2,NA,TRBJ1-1,CASRTLREDTEAFF,TGTGCCAGCAGGACTCTCCGGGAAGACACTGAAGCTTTCTTT
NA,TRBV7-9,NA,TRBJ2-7,CASSPTGFNNEQYF,TGTGCCAGCAGCCCAACAGGGTTTAATAACGAGCAGTACTTC
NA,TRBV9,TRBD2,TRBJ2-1,CASGGSGSSYNEQFF,TGTGCCAGCGGCGGAAGCGGGAGCTCCTACAATGAGCAGTTCTTC
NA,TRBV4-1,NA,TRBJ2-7,CASSQGAGYEQYF,TGCGCCAGCAGCCAGGGGGCGGGCTACGAGCAGTACTTC
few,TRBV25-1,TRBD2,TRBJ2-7,CASSDTSGSTAYEQYF,TGTGCCAGCAGTGACACTAGCGGGAGTACGGCCTACGAGCAGTACTTC
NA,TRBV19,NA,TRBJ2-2,CASRTVARTGELFF,TGTGCCAGTCGGACAGTGGCGAGGACCGGGGAGCTGTTTTTT
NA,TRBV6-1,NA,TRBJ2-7,CASSEAIQGNEQYF,TGTGCCAGCAGTGAAGCCATACAGGGAAACGAGCAGTACTTC
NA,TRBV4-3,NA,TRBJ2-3,CASSQVAGRTDTQYF,TGCGCCAGCAGCCAAGTGGCGGGCCGCACAGATACGCAGTATTTT
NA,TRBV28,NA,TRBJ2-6,CASSQHPSGANVLTF,TGTGCCAGCAGCCAACATCCCTCTGGGGCCAACGTCCTGACTTTC
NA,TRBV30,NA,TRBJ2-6,CAWIPSGANVLTF,TGTGCCTGGATTCCTTCTGGGGCCAACGTCCTGACTTTC
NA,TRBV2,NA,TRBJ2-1,CASTFESYNEQFF,TGTGCCAGCACATTTGAGTCCTACAATGAGCAGTTCTTC